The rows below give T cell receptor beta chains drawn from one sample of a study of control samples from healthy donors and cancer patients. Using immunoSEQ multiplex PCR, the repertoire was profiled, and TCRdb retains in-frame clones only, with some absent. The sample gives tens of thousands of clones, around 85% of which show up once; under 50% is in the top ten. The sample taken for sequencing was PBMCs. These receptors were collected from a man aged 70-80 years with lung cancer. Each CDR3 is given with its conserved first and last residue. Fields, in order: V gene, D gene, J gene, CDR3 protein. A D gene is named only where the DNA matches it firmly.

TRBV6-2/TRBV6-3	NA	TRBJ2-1	CASSLGGPVGEQFF
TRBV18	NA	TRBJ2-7	CASSPLSAAGGHEQYF
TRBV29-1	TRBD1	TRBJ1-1	CSVRGTGDEAFF
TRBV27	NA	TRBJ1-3	CASSFGNTIYF
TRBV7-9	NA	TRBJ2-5	CASSLDPGPQETQYF
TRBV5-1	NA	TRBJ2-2	CASSLFPSTATGELFF
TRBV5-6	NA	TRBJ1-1	CASSRLQGNTEAFF
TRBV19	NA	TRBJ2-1	CASSIFRGRNEQFF
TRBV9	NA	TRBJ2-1	CASSVGATYNEQFF
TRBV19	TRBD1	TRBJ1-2	CASSMGGGNYGYTF
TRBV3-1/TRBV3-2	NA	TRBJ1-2	CASSQEAGPNYGYTF
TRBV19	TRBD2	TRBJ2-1	CASSPNPQRGKYNEQFF
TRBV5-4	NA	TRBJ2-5	CASSPGQGRGETQYF
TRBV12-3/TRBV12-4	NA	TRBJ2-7	CASKGHQLEQYF
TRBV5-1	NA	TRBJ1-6	CASSPDGDSPLHF
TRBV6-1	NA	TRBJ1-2	CASSESPWDPGGGYTF
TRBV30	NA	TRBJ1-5	CAWSEDSNQPQHF
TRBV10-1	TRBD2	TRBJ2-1	CASSRTSGGNEQFF
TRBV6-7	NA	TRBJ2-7	CARTLGPPGYEQYF
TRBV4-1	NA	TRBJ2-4	CASSQDLWAIQYF
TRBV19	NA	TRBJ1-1	CASSAGRMNTEAFF
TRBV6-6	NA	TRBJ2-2	CASSYSGGLTGELFF
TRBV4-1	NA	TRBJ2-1	CASSQGWLHEQFF
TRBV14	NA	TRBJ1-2	CASSQDLGGRSEGYTF
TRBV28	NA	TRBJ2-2	CASSLSTGELFF
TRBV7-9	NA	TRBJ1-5	CASSLDNSGQPQHF
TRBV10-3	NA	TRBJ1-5	CAISVLSNQPQHF
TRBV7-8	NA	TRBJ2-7	CASSFAQGRKEQYF